One sample yielded the 3 T cell receptor beta chains listed below, sequenced in a study of blood T cell repertoires in COVID-19. TCRdb's copy holds only in-frame clones and misses some; the assay was immunoSEQ multiplex PCR. The sample shows approximately 320,000 clones, approximately 90% of them seen only once. Sequencing was carried out using PBMCs or T cells enriched from blood (not recorded which). Receptors were obtained from a young woman who had recovered from COVID-19.

CDR3 bases: TGTGCCAGCAGTGAGCGGGGGGCAACCTACGAGCAGTACTTC. Its protein is CASSERGATYEQYF. The chain employs TRBV3-1 (or the pseudogene TRBV3-2) and TRBJ2-7; 9 positions agree with TRBD2. Losses at the gene ends were 6 bases for V and 2 bases for J; bases not matched to a gene: 5. The CDR3 totals 14 residues. Germline V gene sequence: CDR1 LGHDT, CDR2 YNNKEL (reference sequence).

The chain uses TRBV2 and TRBJ1-3; D ambiguous. Germline CDR1 is SNHLY and CDR2 is FYNNEI. This CDR3 comprises 14 residues. V was cut by 4 bases and J by 0 bases, with 7 bases left in between. CDR3 sequence reads: CASSGAVSGNTIYF. CDR3 sequence (DNA): TGTGCCAGCAGTGGGGCAGTCTCTGGAAACACCATATATTTT.

The rearrangement joins TRBV15 to TRBJ2-4; D might be TRBD1 (5 bases). This CDR3 is built from 15 residues. Germline CDR1 and CDR2: LNHNV and YYDKDF (reference sequence). Trimming left V 0 bases short and J 4 bases short, with 10 bases between. CDR3 in amino acids: CATSRDPRQKNIQYF. The DNA for the CDR3 is TGTGCCACCAGCAGAGATCCGAGACAGAAAAACATTCAGTACTTC.